These 2 T cell receptor beta chains were sequenced from one sample in a study of PD-1 blockade in classical Hodgkin lymphoma. Each of the patients experienced relapse following autologous stem cell transplantation, and their brentuximab vedotin exposure differed. The repertoire was sequenced with immunoSEQ multiplex PCR; TCRdb's copy has only in-frame clones and lacks some. This sample has roughly 15,000 clones, with roughly 83% found just once. Here the sequenced sample was peripheral blood mononuclear cells (PBMCs), taken before the second cycle of nivolumab. These receptors were collected from a human donor with classical Hodgkin lymphoma.

J is TRBJ2-3 and V is TRBV27; TRBD2 matches at 16 bases. The junction had 2 bases not matched to a gene; V was cut back by 5 bases and J by 3 bases. CDR3 length: 16 amino acids. Germline V gene lookup returns CDR1 MNHEY and CDR2 SMNVEV (reference sequence). The CDR3 DNA follows: TGTGCCAGCAGTCCGGGACTAGCGGGGGGGACAGATACGCAGTATTTT. Translated: CASSPGLAGGTDTQYF.

The rearrangement links TRBV6-4 to TRBJ2-5; D is possibly TRBD1 or TRBD2 (5 bases each). The V and J ends lost 3 bases and 2 bases respectively, with 13 bases between them. The CDR3 consists of 15 residues. Germline CDR1 reads MRHNA; CDR2 reads SNTAGT. The CDR3 region is CASSEGRGDQETQYF. CDR3 nucleotides: TGTGCCAGCAGTGAGGGACGGGGAGATCAAGAGACCCAGTACTTC.